These T cell receptor beta chains were read from a single sample in a study of shared clonotypes between healthy human individuals. TCRdb's copy holds only in-frame clones and misses some; the assay was immunoSEQ multiplex PCR. The sample yields roughly 1,800,000 clones, about 94% seen once. Sequenced sample: naive CD8+ T cells sorted from blood. The receptor set was obtained from a man between 18 and 35 years old in good health. The CDR3 runs from the conserved cysteine through the conserved F or W. Fields, in order: J gene, V gene, D gene, clone size, CDR3 length, CDR3 protein, CDR3 DNA. A D gene is named only where the DNA matches it firmly. A clone size is listed for some rows: how often the clone was seen (once, few, many), or a class if it is expanded.

TRBJ1-6 | TRBV7-9 | . | . | 15 | CACASPGDNNSPLHF | TGTGCCTGCGCAAGTCCAGGGGACAATAATTCACCCCTCCACTTT
TRBJ2-7 | TRBV9 | TRBD2 | . | 16 | CASSVDPSGSPYEQYF | TGTGCCAGCAGCGTAGATCCTAGCGGGTCCCCCTACGAGCAGTACTTC
TRBJ1-6 | TRBV28 | . | once | 14 | CASSLAQGDSPLHF | TGTGCCAGCAGTTTAGCCCAGGGAGATTCACCCCTCCACTTT
TRBJ2-7 | TRBV27 | . | . | 14 | CASSLRDPGREQYF | TGTGCCAGCAGTTTACGGGACCCCGGGCGCGAGCAGTACTTC
TRBJ1-1 | TRBV6-5 | . | . | 15 | CASSTPAGMNTEAFF | TGTGCCAGCAGTACCCCGGCAGGCATGAACACTGAAGCTTTCTTT
TRBJ1-5 | TRBV5-4 | . | . | 12 | CASSFSGEPQHF | TGTGCCAGCAGCTTTTCAGGGGAGCCCCAGCATTTT
TRBJ2-5 | TRBV7-9 | . | . | 13 | CASSLTALETQYF | TGTGCCAGCAGCTTAACCGCGCTGGAGACCCAGTACTTC
TRBJ2-1 | TRBV2 | . | . | 13 | CASSEGLRDEQFF | TGTGCCAGCAGTGAAGGACTCCGGGATGAGCAGTTCTTC
TRBJ2-1 | TRBV27 | . | . | 13 | CASSLGGLNEQFF | TGTGCCAGCAGTTTAGGCGGGTTGAATGAGCAGTTCTTC
TRBJ2-3 | TRBV6-6 | . | . | 12 | CASSFMGDTQYF | TGTGCCAGCAGTTTTATGGGAGATACGCAGTATTTT
TRBJ2-7 | TRBV13 | . | . | 14 | CASSPGQSSYEQYF | TGTGCCAGCAGTCCTGGACAAAGCTCCTACGAGCAGTACTTC
TRBJ2-3 | TRBV4-1 | . | . | 16 | CASSQESRITTDTQYF | TGCGCCAGCAGCCAAGAGTCCAGGATTACGACAGATACGCAGTATTTT